This TCR beta chain comes out of a study of PD-L1 blockade in urothelial cancer. Overall study context: Patients' histories included 0 to 3 prior chemotherapy regimens. Study-wide results and limits: Durable-benefit patients expanded tumor-associated blood clones more at 3 weeks. Improved survival was predicted by pretreatment blood TCR clonality below the median.

Assay used: immunoSEQ multiplex PCR; TCRdb lists only in-frame clones, some missing. The sample gives roughly 120,000 clones, 75% to 90% of which show up once; more than 1.5% is in the top ten. This clone has only a few counts. The antigen is undetermined. The time point: peripheral blood 6 weeks after treatment start. This sequence originates from a man in his 60s with urothelial cancer. Sequences were derived from PBMCs, sampled around atezolizumab (anti-PD-L1) treatment.

The CDR3 protein is CASLARNEQFF. The CDR3 DNA reads TGTGCCAGTCTAGCTAGGAATGAGCAGTTCTTC. V and J are TRBV7-9 and TRBJ2-1, with D possibly matching TRBD2 (5 bases). V lost 9 bases and J 7 bases, leaving 10 bases between the germline ends. The V gene's germline CDR1 is SEHNR and CDR2 FQNEAQ (reference sequence). This CDR3 has 11 amino acids.